A selection of T cell receptor beta chains follows, all from one sample in a study of blood T cell repertoires in COVID-19. Produced via immunoSEQ multiplex PCR; TCRdb's table is partial and in-frame only. The sample consists of fewer than 85,000 clones, 88% of them appearing once. The sample was peripheral blood. The receptors here all came from a human donor in a cohort sampled during active COVID-19. Each CDR3 is given with its conserved first and last residue.

TRBV2	TRBJ2-1	CASSGHLAGRNNEQFF
TRBV28	TRBJ1-5	CASSLSRGAEGQPQHF
TRBV5-6	TRBJ2-5	CASSQGQGETQYF
TRBV19	TRBJ2-2	CASSIINSGSLLDTGELFF
TRBV27	TRBJ2-1	CASSLAGGPYNEQFF
TRBV7-9	TRBJ2-2	CASRRQGVDTGELFF
TRBV5-1	TRBJ1-6	CASSLGDISSYNSPLHF
TRBV6-4	TRBJ1-1	CASSELGGTEAFF
TRBV7-2	TRBJ2-3	CASSLKGTSASDTQYF
TRBV4-1	TRBJ2-2	CASHPRVAGAGELFF
TRBV24-1	TRBJ2-3	CATSVRGGVTDTQYF
TRBV6-4	TRBJ2-1	CASSYTSGRYEQFF
TRBV19	TRBJ1-5	CASSDDRGSQPQHF
TRBV3-1/TRBV3-2	TRBJ1-5	CASSQGAVSNQPQHF
TRBV11-3	TRBJ2-3	CASSHLLSGGLLISSDTQYF
TRBV7-9	TRBJ2-5	CASSLALGGGETQYF
TRBV19	TRBJ2-7	CASRASGGGYEQYF
TRBV2	TRBJ1-2	CATGQGASGYTF
TRBV6-5	TRBJ1-2	CASSRREKEGYTF
TRBV7-9	TRBJ2-5	CASSFKGDWGRDFLETQYF
TRBV6-6	TRBJ1-2	CASSYKSSDAYGYTF
TRBV18	TRBJ2-7	CASSPDRGFEQYF
TRBV7-2	TRBJ2-3	CAIRLGSGSTDTQYF
TRBV7-9	TRBJ2-5	CASSYGGGAFRETQYF
TRBV30	TRBJ1-5	CAWSEDRNQPQHF
TRBV5-4	TRBJ2-2	CASSLGAGGFANTGELFF
TRBV29-1	TRBJ2-5	CSVEPTGVEETQYF
TRBV10-3	TRBJ1-3	CAISESVGITGNTIYF
TRBV4-1	TRBJ1-2	CASSQATGEGYTF
TRBV2	TRBJ1-2	CASSETLGDYGYTF
TRBV9	TRBJ2-3	CASSVATRDTQYF
TRBV7-9	TRBJ1-1	CASSTVHGVARQAFF
TRBV4-2	TRBJ2-7	CASSPFAGTETYEQYF
TRBV5-4	TRBJ2-1	CASSLSQGLYNEQFF
TRBV30	TRBJ1-5	CAWSYGQTNQPQHF
TRBV5-1	TRBJ2-5	CASSLAQETQYF
TRBV5-1	TRBJ1-1	CASSLAPGAGGVDTEAFF
TRBV6-1	TRBJ1-1	CASREGKRNTEAFF
TRBV5-1	TRBJ1-5	CASSRDSGSNQPQHF
TRBV10-3	TRBJ1-2	CAISETGIGYGYTF
TRBV11-3	TRBJ2-1	CASSLDGNYNEQFF
TRBV15	TRBJ2-2	CATSRGFTKRAGVDTGELFF
TRBV5-1	TRBJ2-3	CASSLTGESTDTQYF
TRBV7-9	TRBJ1-5	CASSPSRGGNQPQHF
TRBV5-1	TRBJ2-3	CASSFGTSGSGSDTQYF
TRBV2	TRBJ1-2	CASSRDRELGGYTF
TRBV5-8	TRBJ1-5	CASSLNGGGHQPQHF
TRBV3-1/TRBV3-2	TRBJ2-7	CASSQGQSSYEQYF
TRBV3-1/TRBV3-2	TRBJ1-5	CASSQGLMGNQPQHF
TRBV19	TRBJ2-1	CASSAGTNEQFF
TRBV5-1	TRBJ2-7	CASSQGSYEQYF
TRBV3-1/TRBV3-2	TRBJ2-2	CASSQESSGPNTGELFF
TRBV6-1	TRBJ2-7	CASSEYRTGGYEQYF
TRBV7-2	TRBJ2-7	CASSRRDRADTYEQYF
TRBV2	TRBJ1-6	CASSELTGGLSSPLHF